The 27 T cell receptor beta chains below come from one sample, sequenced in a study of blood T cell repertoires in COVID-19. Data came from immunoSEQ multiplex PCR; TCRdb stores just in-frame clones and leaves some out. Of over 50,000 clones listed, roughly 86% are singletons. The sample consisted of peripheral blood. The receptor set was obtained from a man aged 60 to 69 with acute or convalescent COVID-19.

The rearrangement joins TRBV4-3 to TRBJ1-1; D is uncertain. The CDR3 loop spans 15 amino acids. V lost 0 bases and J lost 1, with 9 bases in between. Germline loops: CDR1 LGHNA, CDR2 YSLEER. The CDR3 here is CASSQDWRRNTEAFF. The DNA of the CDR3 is TGCGCCAGCAGCCAAGATTGGCGGAGGAACACTGAAGCTTTCTTT.

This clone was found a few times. Here the CDR3 reads CASSPQPGQPYGYTF. CDR3 nucleotides: TGTGCCAGCAGCCCGCAGCCGGGTCAGCCTTATGGCTACACCTTC. The gene calls are TRBV7-6 and TRBJ1-2; D ambiguous. Germline lookup yields CDR1 SGHVS and CDR2 FNYEAQ. Trimming stripped 5 bases from V and 5 bases from J, with 18 bases between. The CDR3 totals 15 residues.

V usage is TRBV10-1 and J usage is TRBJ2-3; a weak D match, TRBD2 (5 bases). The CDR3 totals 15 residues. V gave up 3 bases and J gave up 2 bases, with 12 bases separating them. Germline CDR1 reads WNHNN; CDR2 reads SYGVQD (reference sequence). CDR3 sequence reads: CASSDAGDSTDTQYF. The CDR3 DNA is TGCGCCAGCAGTGATGCGGGCGATTCCACAGATACGCAGTATTTT.

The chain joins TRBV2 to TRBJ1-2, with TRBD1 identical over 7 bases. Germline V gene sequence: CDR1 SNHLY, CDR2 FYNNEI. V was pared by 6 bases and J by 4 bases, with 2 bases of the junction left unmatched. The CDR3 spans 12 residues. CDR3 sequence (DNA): TGTGCCAGCAGGGACAGGAGCTATGGCTACACCTTC. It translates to CASRDRSYGYTF.

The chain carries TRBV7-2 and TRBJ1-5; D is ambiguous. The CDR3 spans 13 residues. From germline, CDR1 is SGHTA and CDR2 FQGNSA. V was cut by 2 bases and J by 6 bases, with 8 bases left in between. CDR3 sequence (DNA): TGTGCCAGCAGCTTATTAGCCGGTCAGCCCCAGCATTTT. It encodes CASSLLAGQPQHF.

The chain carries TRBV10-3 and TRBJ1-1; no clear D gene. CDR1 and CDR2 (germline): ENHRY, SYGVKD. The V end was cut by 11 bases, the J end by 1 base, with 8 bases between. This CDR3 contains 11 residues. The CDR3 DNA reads TGTGCCGCCTCAGAGAACACTGAAGCTTTCTTT. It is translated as CAASENTEAFF.

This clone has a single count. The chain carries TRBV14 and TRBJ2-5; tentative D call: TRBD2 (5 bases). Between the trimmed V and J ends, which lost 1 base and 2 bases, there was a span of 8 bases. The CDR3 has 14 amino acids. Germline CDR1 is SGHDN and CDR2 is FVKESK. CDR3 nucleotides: TGTGCCAGCAGCCAAGTGACGGGGCAAGAGACCCAGTACTTC. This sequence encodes CASSQVTGQETQYF.

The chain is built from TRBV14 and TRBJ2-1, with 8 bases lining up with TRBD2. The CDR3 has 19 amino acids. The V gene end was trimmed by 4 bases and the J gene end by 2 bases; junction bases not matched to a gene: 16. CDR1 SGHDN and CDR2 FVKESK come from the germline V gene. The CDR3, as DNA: TGTGCCAGCAGCCTCGGCGGTTTGATGAGTAGCGGGGCCTACAATGAGCAGTTCTTC. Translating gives CASSLGGLMSSGAYNEQFF. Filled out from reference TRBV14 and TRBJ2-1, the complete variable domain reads EAGVTQFPSHSVIEKGQTVTLRCDPISGHDNLYWYRRVMGKEIKFLLHFVKESKQDESGMPNNRFLAERTGGTYSTLKVQPAELEDSGVYFCASSLGGLMSSGAYNEQFFGPGTRLTVL.

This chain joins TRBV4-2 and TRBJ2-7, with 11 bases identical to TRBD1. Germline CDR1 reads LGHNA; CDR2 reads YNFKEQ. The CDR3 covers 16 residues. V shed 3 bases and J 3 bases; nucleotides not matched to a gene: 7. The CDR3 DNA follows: TGTGCCAGCAGCCATCCCACCGGGACAGGGGGCTACGAGCAGTACTTC. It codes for CASSHPTGTGGYEQYF.

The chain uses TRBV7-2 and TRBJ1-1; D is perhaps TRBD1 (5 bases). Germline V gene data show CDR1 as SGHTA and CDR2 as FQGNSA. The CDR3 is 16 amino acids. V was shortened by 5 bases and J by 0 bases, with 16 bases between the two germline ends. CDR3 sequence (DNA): TGTGCCAGCAGCATTTCCGGGACTGTTGTGAACACTGAAGCTTTCTTT. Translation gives CASSISGTVVNTEAFF.

The CDR3 coding sequence is TGTGCCTGGAGGTTGTCGGGGAACCAAGAGACCCAGTACTTC. Translating it yields CAWRLSGNQETQYF. This chain links TRBV30 with TRBJ2-5; possible D gene TRBD2, 5 bases. V dropped 3 bases and J dropped 0 bases, with 11 bases sitting between them. Germline-derived CDR1 and CDR2 are GTSNPN and SVGIG (reference sequence). This CDR3 has 14 amino acids.

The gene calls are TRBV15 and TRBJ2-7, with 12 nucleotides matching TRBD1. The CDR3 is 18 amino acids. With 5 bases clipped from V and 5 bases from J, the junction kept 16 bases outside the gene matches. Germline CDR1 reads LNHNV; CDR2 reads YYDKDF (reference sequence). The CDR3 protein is CATSESPRRDRGPDEQYF. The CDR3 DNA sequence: TGTGCCACCAGCGAGTCCCCTCGGCGGGACAGGGGGCCCGACGAGCAGTACTTC. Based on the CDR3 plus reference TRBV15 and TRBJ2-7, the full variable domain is DAMVIQNPRYQVTQFGKPVTLSCSQTLNHNVMYWYQQKSSQAPKLLFHYYDKDFNNEADTPDNFQSRRPNTSFCFLDIRSPGLGDTAMYLCATSESPRRDRGPDEQYFGPGTRLTVT.

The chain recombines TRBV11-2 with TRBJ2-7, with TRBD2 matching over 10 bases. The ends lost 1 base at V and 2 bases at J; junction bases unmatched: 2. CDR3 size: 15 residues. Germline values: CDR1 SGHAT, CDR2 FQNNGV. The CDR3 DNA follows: TGTGCCAGCAGCTTAGCAAGCGGGGGGGCCTACGAGCAGTACTTC. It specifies CASSLASGGAYEQYF.

The CDR3 DNA is TGTGCCAGCAGTGAAAACATCGGGACTAGCGGGGGCCTCACAGATACGCAGTATTTT. It is translated as CASSENIGTSGGLTDTQYF. The chain is built from TRBV2 and TRBJ2-3; 14 nucleotides align to TRBD2. The CDR3 loop spans 19 amino acids. Trimming took 2 bases from V and 2 from J; bases not matched to a gene: 9. Germline V gene lookup returns CDR1 SNHLY and CDR2 FYNNEI.

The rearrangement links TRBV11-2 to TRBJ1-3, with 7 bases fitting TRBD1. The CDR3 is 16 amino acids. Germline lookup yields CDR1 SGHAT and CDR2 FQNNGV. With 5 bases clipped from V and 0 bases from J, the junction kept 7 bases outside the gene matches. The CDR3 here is CASSLRGIPSGNTIYF. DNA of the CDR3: TGTGCCAGCAGCCTCAGGGGGATCCCCTCTGGAAACACCATATATTTT.

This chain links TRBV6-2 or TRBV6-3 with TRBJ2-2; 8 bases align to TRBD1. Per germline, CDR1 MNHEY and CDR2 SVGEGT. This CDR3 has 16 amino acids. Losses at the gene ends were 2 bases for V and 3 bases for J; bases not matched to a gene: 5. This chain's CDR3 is CASSYDRGPHTGELFF. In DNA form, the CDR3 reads TGTGCCAGCAGTTACGACAGGGGACCCCACACCGGGGAGCTGTTTTTT.

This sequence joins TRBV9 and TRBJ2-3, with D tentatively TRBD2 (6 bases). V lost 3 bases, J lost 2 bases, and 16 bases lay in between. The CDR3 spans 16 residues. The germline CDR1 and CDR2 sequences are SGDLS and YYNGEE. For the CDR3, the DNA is TGTGCCAGCAGCGCCGGGGGACTTCTTTACACAGATACGCAGTATTTT. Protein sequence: CASSAGGLLYTDTQYF.

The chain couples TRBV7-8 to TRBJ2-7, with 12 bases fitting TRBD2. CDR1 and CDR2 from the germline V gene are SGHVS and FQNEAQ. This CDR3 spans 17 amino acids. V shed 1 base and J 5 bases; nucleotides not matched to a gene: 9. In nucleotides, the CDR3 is TGTGCCAGCAGCTTAGTAGGCCCACTAGCGGGGGGTGACGAGCAGTACTTC. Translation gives CASSLVGPLAGGDEQYF.

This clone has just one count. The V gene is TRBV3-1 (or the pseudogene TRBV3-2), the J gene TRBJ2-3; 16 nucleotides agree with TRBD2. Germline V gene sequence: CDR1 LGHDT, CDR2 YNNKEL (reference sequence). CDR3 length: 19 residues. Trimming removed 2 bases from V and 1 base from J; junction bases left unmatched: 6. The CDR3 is CASSQLGLAGGPGTDTQYF. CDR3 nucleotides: TGTGCCAGCAGCCAACTGGGACTAGCGGGGGGGCCAGGCACAGATACGCAGTATTTT.

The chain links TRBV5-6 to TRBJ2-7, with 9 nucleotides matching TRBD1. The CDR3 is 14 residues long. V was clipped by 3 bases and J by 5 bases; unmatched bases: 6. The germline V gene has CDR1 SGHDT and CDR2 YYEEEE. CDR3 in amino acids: CASSWGTGSNEQYF. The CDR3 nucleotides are TGTGCCAGCAGCTGGGGGACAGGGTCAAACGAGCAGTACTTC.

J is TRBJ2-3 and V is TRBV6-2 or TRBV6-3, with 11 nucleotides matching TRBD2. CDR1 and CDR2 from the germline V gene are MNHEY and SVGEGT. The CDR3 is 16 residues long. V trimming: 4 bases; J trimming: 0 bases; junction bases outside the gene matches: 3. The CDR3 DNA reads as TGTGCCAGCAGTTTAACTAGCGGGGGAAGCACAGATACGCAGTATTTT. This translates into CASSLTSGGSTDTQYF.

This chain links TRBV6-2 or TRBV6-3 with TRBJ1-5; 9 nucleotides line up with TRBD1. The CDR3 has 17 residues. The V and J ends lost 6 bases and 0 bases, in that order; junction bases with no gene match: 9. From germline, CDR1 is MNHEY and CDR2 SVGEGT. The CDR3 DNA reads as TGTGCCAGCAGCTTCCCCGGGACAGGGAGTAGCAATCAGCCCCAGCATTTT. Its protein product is CASSFPGTGSSNQPQHF.

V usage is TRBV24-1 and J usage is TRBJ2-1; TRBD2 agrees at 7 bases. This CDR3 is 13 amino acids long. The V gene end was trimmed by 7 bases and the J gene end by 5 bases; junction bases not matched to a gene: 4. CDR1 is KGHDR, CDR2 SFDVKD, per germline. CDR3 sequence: CATSAGRNNEQFF. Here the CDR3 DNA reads TGTGCCACCAGCGCCGGGAGGAACAATGAGCAGTTCTTC.

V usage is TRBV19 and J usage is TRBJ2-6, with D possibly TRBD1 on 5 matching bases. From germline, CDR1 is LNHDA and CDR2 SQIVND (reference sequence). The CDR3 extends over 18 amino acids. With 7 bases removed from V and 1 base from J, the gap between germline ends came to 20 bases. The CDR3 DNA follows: TGTGCCAGTACCGATCCGTCGGACAAACATTCTGGGGCCAACGTCCTGACTTTC. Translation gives CASTDPSDKHSGANVLTF. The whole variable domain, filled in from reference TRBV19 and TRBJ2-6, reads DGGITQSPKYLFRKEGQNVTLSCEQNLNHDAMYWYRQDPGQGLRLIYYSQIVNDFQKGDIAEGYSVSREKKESFPLTVTSAQKNPTAFYLCASTDPSDKHSGANVLTFGAGSRLTVL.

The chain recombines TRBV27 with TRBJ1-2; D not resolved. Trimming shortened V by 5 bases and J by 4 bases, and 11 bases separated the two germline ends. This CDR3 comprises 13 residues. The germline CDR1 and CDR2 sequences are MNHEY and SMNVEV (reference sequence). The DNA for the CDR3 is TGTGCCAGCAGTGCCGGGAGAGGCTATGGCTACACCTTC. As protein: CASSAGRGYGYTF.

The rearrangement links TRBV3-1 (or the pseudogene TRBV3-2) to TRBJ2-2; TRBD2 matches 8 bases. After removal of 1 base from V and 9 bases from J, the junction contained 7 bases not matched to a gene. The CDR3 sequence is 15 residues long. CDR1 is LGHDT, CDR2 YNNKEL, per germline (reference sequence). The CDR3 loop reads CASSQAGGGRRELFF. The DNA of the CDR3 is TGTGCCAGCAGCCAAGCCGGGGGGGGGCGCCGGGAGCTGTTTTTT.

The CDR3 loop reads CASGSGTGGQHF. The CDR3 nucleotides read TGTGCTAGTGGTTCCGGGACAGGGGGCCAGCATTTT. The V gene is TRBV12-5, the J gene TRBJ1-5; TRBD1 matches at 11 bases. The CDR3 is 12 amino acids. J lost 12 bases, V lost 4 bases, and 2 bases had no gene match. CDR1 and CDR2 from the germline V gene are LGHNT and FRNRAP.